The 3 T cell receptor beta chains below all came from one sample that was sequenced in a study of PD-L1 blockade in urothelial cancer. Sample time point: pretreatment peripheral blood. Sequencing used immunoSEQ multiplex PCR; TCRdb keeps in-frame clones, though not all of them. The table has nearly 45,000 clones, more than 70% seen once. Sequences were derived from PBMCs, sampled around atezolizumab (anti-PD-L1) treatment. The source is a donor at least 40 years old with urothelial cancer.

The chain links TRBV30 to TRBJ2-2; TRBD1 matches at 9 bases. Germline CDR1 GTSNPN, CDR2 SVGIG (reference sequence). V was clipped by 2 bases and J by 2 bases; unmatched bases: 9. The CDR3 length is 17 residues. The CDR3 loop is CAWSSPHRGRNTGELFF. CDR3 DNA: TGTGCCTGGAGTTCTCCCCACAGGGGGCGAAACACCGGGGAGCTGTTTTTT.

The CDR3 here is CASSMGQMFEAFF. DNA for the CDR3: TGTGCCAGCAGCATGGGACAGATGTTTGAAGCTTTCTTT. The chain has TRBV7-2 and TRBJ1-1; 7 bases align to TRBD1. V lost 5 bases, J lost 7 bases, and 7 bases stayed unmatched. The CDR3 covers 13 residues. The germline V gene encodes CDR1 SGHTA and CDR2 FQGNSA. Based on the CDR3 plus reference TRBV7-2 and TRBJ1-1, the full variable domain is GAGVSQSPSNKVTEKGKDVELRCDPISGHTALYWYRQSLGQGLEFLIYFQGNSAPDKSGLPSDRFSAERTGGSVSTLTIQRTQQEDSAVYLCASSMGQMFEAFFGQGTRLTVV.

In DNA, the CDR3 is TGTGCCAGCAGCCTGAACTATGGCTACACCTTC. Translating it yields CASSLNYGYTF. This rearrangement joins TRBV5-8 to TRBJ1-2; D gene ambiguous. Trimming stripped 4 bases from V and 2 bases from J, with 3 bases between. There are 11 residues in the CDR3. The germline V gene has CDR1 SGHTS and CDR2 YDEGEE.